The 16 T cell receptor beta chains below were found in one sample sequenced in a study of PD-1 blockade in classical Hodgkin lymphoma (dated by TCRdb to between 2020 and 2021). Library generation was performed with the immunoSEQ multiplex PCR assay. TCRdb's version of the immuneACCESS table is confined to in-frame rearrangements and falls short of the full clone set. An unresolved V gene accounts for under half of the shortfall where checked; the remainder is of unknown origin. This sample is represented by about 41,000 clones; 55% to 70% of them were singletons. The ten largest clones capture about 2.7% of the sample. The intended sense of this specimen's time point label: cycle 4 day 1 (C4D1), after around six weeks of nivolumab. All trial patients had relapsed after autologous stem cell transplantation, with cohorts A, B and C differing in prior brentuximab vedotin exposure. Sequencing used peripheral blood mononuclear cells (PBMCs), obtained before the fourth cycle of nivolumab. The receptor source for this set is a human donor with classical Hodgkin lymphoma.

The DNA of the CDR3 is TGTGCCAGCAGTTTAAGACTAGCGGGGGGGTCTTCAGATACGCAGTATTTT. It codes for CASSLRLAGGSSDTQYF. The chain is built from TRBV27 and TRBJ2-3, with 14 bases matching TRBD2. The CDR3 runs 17 residues. The V segment lost 2 bases and the J segment 4 bases; nucleotides outside the gene matches: 5. The V gene's germline CDR1 is MNHEY and CDR2 SMNVEV (reference sequence).

CDR3 sequence: CASSDRDYNEQFF. DNA of the CDR3: TGTGCCAGCAGCGACCGGGACTACAATGAGCAGTTCTTC. The chain has TRBV5-4 and TRBJ2-1, with D perhaps TRBD2 (5 bases). Trimming took 4 bases from V and 3 from J, leaving 8 bases between them. Germline values: CDR1 SGHNT, CDR2 YYREEE (reference sequence). There are 13 residues in the CDR3.

This clone was seen once. V is TRBV5-6 and J is TRBJ1-5, with D tentatively TRBD1 (5 bases). Between the trimmed V and J ends, which lost 0 bases and 11 bases, there was a span of 27 bases. In germline, CDR1 is SGHDT, CDR2 YYEEEE. The CDR3 runs 18 residues. As DNA, the CDR3 is TGTGCCAGCAGCTTGGGTGGTTTCCGAGGGGTCCCCTTATCGGCCCAGCATTTT. It translates to CASSLGGFRGVPLSAQHF.

The chain uses TRBV4-1 and TRBJ1-1, with D perhaps matching TRBD1 (6 bases). The V end was cut by 1 base, the J end by 5 bases, with 14 bases between. The V gene's germline CDR1 is MGHRA and CDR2 YSYEKL. The CDR3 consists of 15 residues. CDR3 protein: CASSQGGRGETEAFF. CDR3 bases: TGCGCCAGCAGCCAAGGTGGGAGGGGGGAAACTGAAGCTTTCTTT.

The V gene is TRBV4-1, the J gene TRBJ1-5, with D unresolved. With 7 bases removed from V and 1 base from J, the gap between germline ends came to 14 bases. Germline CDR1 reads MGHRA; CDR2 reads YSYEKL. There are 15 residues in the CDR3. The CDR3 loop reads CASTSTPGSNQPQHF. The CDR3 region has the DNA TGCGCCAGCACCTCGACCCCGGGGAGCAATCAGCCCCAGCATTTT.

This chain uses TRBV12-5 with TRBJ1-6; 7 positions match TRBD1. Germline-derived CDR1 and CDR2 are LGHNT and FRNRAP. V dropped 8 bases and J dropped 5; count of bases not matched to a gene: 6. The CDR3 totals 14 residues. The CDR3 loop reads CASNRDSHNSPLHF. The CDR3 nucleotides are TGTGCTAGTAACCGGGACAGCCATAATTCACCCCTCCACTTT.

This clone was picked up a small number of times. The chain links TRBV4-1 to TRBJ1-2; 7 bases agree with TRBD1. After removal of 3 bases from V and 5 bases from J, the junction contained 3 bases not matched to a gene. CDR3 length equals 13 residues. The V gene's germline CDR1 is MGHRA and CDR2 YSYEKL. The CDR3 loop is CASSHMTGYGYTF. The CDR3 DNA sequence: TGCGCCAGCAGCCATATGACAGGGTATGGCTACACCTTC.

This chain links TRBV11-2 with TRBJ2-1; 9 bases are shared with TRBD2. Germline V gives CDR1 SGHAT, CDR2 FQNNGV. This CDR3 comprises 17 residues. Unmatched junction bases numbered 7, after V lost 2 bases and J lost 2 bases. The CDR3: CASSLRHSSGAYNEQFF. The CDR3 coding sequence is TGTGCCAGCAGCTTAAGGCACTCTAGCGGGGCCTACAATGAGCAGTTCTTC.

The chain links TRBV4-2 to TRBJ1-4; D may be TRBD1 (5 bases). Trimming removed 0 bases at V and 8 bases at J, with 16 bases between. Germline CDR1 is LGHNA and CDR2 is YNFKEQ. The CDR3 has 16 residues. CDR3 in amino acids: CASSQERGGIGEKLFF. Here the CDR3 DNA reads TGTGCCAGCAGCCAAGAAAGGGGAGGGATTGGCGAAAAACTGTTTTTT.

This sequence joins TRBV6-5 and TRBJ1-1; no reliable D call. CDR1 and CDR2 from the germline V gene are MNHEY and SVGAGI. The V and J ends lost 3 bases and 1 base respectively, with 12 bases between them. CDR3 length: 15 residues. The CDR3, as DNA: TGTGCCAGCAGTTATTCCCCAAAGCAGAACACTGAAGCTTTCTTT. This gives the protein CASSYSPKQNTEAFF.

This chain uses TRBV6-5 with TRBJ2-7; TRBD2 matches at 10 bases. J gave up 3 bases and V 3 bases, and 5 bases lay outside the gene matches. This CDR3 region has 15 residues. Germline V gene sequence: CDR1 MNHEY, CDR2 SVGAGI. DNA of the CDR3: TGTGCCAGCAGTTATGGGCTAGCGGGGGTCTACGAGCAGTACTTC. Translating gives CASSYGLAGVYEQYF.

The chain joins TRBV7-9 to TRBJ2-7; possibly TRBD1 or TRBD2 for D (6 bases each). The V gene's germline CDR1 is SEHNR and CDR2 FQNEAQ (reference sequence). This CDR3 is 14 amino acids long. V was shortened by 2 bases and J by 5 bases, with 13 bases between the two germline ends. The CDR3: CASSLTGGEDEQYF. CDR3 DNA sequence: TGTGCCAGCAGCTTAACCGGGGGCGAGGACGAGCAGTACTTC.

V is TRBV7-9 and J is TRBJ2-1; unclear D gene. This CDR3 spans 12 amino acids. Per the germline V gene, CDR1 is SEHNR and CDR2 is FQNEAQ (reference sequence). The germline V and J ends were trimmed by 3 bases and 6 bases, with 6 bases remaining between them. DNA of the CDR3: TGTGCCAGCAGCTTTGTCCCCAATGAGCAGTTCTTC. Its translation: CASSFVPNEQFF.

This clone has a single count. V and J are TRBV7-2 and TRBJ2-2; no clear D gene. V lost 2 bases and J lost 8, with 6 bases in between. The CDR3 has 12 amino acids. Germline V gives CDR1 SGHTA, CDR2 FQGNSA. The CDR3 region has the DNA TGTGCCAGCAGCTTATGGCAGGGGGAGCTGTTTTTT. Translated: CASSLWQGELFF.

The V and J genes are TRBV6-5 and TRBJ2-7, with 8 bases fitting TRBD2. Germline loops: CDR1 MNHEY, CDR2 SVGAGI. Losses at the gene ends were 5 bases for V and 4 bases for J; bases not matched to a gene: 4. The CDR3 runs to 13 residues. The CDR3 DNA reads as TGTGCCAGCAGTAGGACTAGCCGATACGAGCAGTACTTC. Translating it yields CASSRTSRYEQYF.

The chain carries TRBV5-1 and TRBJ2-5; D gene unclear. V lost 0 bases, J lost 2 bases, and 32 bases lay in between. CDR3 length equals 22 residues. Germline assignment: CDR1 SGHRS and CDR2 YFSETQ. CDR3 protein: CASSLGRYAPKQIFGHQETQYF. Here the CDR3 DNA reads TGCGCCAGCAGCTTGGGACGATACGCTCCGAAACAGATATTTGGTCATCAAGAGACCCAGTACTTC. Full variable domain (missing parts from reference TRBV5-1 and TRBJ2-5): KAGVTQTPRYLIKTRGQQVTLSCSPISGHRSVSWYQQTPGQGLQFLFEYFSETQRNKGNFPGRFSGRQFSNSRSEMNVSTLELGDSALYLCASSLGRYAPKQIFGHQETQYFGPGTRLLVL.